The clone carrying this T cell receptor (beta chain) has just a few counts. V dropped 4 bases and J dropped 3; count of bases not matched to a gene: 9. CDR3 length equals 19 residues. Germline CDR1 MGHRA, CDR2 YSYEKL. This specimen belongs to a study of preoperative IRX-2 immunotherapy in early breast cancer. This sample's treatment: preoperative locoregional IRX-2 cytokine immunotherapy. Patients received preoperative, locoregional IRX-2 cytokine immunotherapy in a phase Ib study. Here immunoSEQ multiplex PCR was the method, and the copy in TCRdb shows in-frame clones only, minus some. The repertoire consists of about 19,000 clones, with approximately 86% occurring once and the leading ten covering 0.95% to 1.5%.

The rearrangement links TRBV4-1 to TRBJ2-1; 16 bases map to TRBD2. The sample in question was lymph node tissue, obtained after IRX-2 immunotherapy. The TCR comes from a human donor with breast cancer. CDR3 in amino acids: CASSLGGLAGGKIYNEQFF. The DNA for the CDR3 is TGCGCCAGCAGCCTCGGGGGACTAGCGGGAGGGAAAATCTACAATGAGCAGTTCTTC.